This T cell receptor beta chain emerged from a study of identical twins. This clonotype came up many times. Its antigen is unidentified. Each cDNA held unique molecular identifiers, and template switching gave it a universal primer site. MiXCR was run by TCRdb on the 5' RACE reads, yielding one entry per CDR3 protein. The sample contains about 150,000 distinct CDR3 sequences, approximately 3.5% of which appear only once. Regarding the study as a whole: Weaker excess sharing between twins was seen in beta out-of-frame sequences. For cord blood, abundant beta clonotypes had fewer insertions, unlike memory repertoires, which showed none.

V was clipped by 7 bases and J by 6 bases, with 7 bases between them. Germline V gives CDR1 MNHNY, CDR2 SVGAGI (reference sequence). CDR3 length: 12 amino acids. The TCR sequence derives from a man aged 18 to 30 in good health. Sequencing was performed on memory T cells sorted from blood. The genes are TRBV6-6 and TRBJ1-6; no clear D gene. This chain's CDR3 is CASNEGNSPLHF. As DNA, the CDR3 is TGTGCCAGCAATGAGGGTAATTCACCCCTCCACTTT.